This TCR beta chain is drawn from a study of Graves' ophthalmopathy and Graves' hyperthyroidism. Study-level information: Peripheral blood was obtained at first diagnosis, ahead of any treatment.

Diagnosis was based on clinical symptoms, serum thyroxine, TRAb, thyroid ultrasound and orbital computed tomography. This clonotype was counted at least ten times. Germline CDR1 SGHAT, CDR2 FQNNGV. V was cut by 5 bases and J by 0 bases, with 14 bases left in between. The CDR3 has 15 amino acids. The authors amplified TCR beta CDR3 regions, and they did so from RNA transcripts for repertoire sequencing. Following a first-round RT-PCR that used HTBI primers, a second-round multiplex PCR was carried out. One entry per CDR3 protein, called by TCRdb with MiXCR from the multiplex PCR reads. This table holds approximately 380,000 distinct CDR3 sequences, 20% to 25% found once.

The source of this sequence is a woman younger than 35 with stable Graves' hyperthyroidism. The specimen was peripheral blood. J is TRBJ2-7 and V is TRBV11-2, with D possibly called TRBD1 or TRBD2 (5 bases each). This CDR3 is CASSGWGNSSYEQYF. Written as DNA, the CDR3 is TGTGCCAGCAGCGGATGGGGGAACTCCTCCTACGAGCAGTACTTC.